Reported below is one TCR beta chain. This clone was seen once. The clone's antigen remains unknown. There are no base qualities to consult, and no much larger clone falls within one base. The data derive from a study of T cells in pancreatic ductal adenocarcinoma (TCRdb year 2017). Notes on the research overall: Surgically resected pancreatic ductal adenocarcinoma specimens were analyzed for the quantity, spatial distribution, and characteristics of both suppressive cells and tumor-infiltrating CD8+ T cells, an effort aimed at clarifying the adaptive T-cell response occurring naturally. Broad study findings and their caveats: Comparisons of clonality between tumor and blood may be biased toward lower diversity because tumors are enriched in CD45RO+ effector T cells rather than naive T cells. More total productive templates and 7 to 8-fold more unique clonotypes were found in blood samples than in tumor samples. Because most pancreatic cancer patients present with inoperable disease, the resected cohort was biased toward the minority with early-stage disease. No significant difference in T-cell clonality was found between tumor and blood, with mean clonality of approximately 0.12 in tumors and less than 0.075 in blood.

CDR1 SGHRS and CDR2 YFSETQ are derived from the germline V gene. The CDR3 sequence holds 15 residues, the cysteine and phenylalanine included. CDR3 DNA is the only sequence kept; it has 45 bases, read in frame from the first base. The germline V end is reduced by 4 bases and the J end by 4 bases; junction bases left unmatched: 7. Selected pancreatic ductal adenocarcinoma patients had undergone surgery without neoadjuvant therapy. Peripheral blood was collected in heparin tubes, and PBMCs were isolated by histopaque density gradient and cryopreserved in around 9.2% DMSO. The DNeasy Blood and Tissue Kit, with Proteinase K and RNase treatment, was used to extract genomic DNA from about seven PBMC specimens and roughly 10 flash-frozen tumor specimens. TCR beta CDR3 regions were amplified from genomic DNA using the immunoSEQ hsTCRB kit. An Illumina HiSeq system was used for high-throughput TRB CDR3 sequencing. Regarding the original processing steps: Sequencing reads were analyzed with the immunoSEQ software, and nonproductive sequences with premature stops or frame-shifts were excluded. Repertoire clonality was computed as one minus Shannon entropy normalized by log2 of the number of unique productive sequences. TCRdb's version of the immuneACCESS table is confined to in-frame rearrangements and falls short of the full clone set. An unresolved V gene accounts for under half of the shortfall where checked; the remainder is of unknown origin. The V and J calls and clone size come from that table; D and trimming were worked out from the DNA. Present in this sample are about 16,000 clones, roughly 89% of which were seen just once. Together, the top ten hold more than 15% of the sample.

Input material: PBMCs. The clonotype comes from a human donor with pancreatic ductal adenocarcinoma. The chain is assembled from TRBV5-1 and TRBJ1-1; TRBD1 lines up with 10 middle nucleotides. The CDR3 is CASSRGQGDSTEAFF. The nucleotide sequence reads TGCGCCAGCAGCCGAGGACAGGGGGATTCCACTGAAGCTTTCTTT.